The clone carrying this T cell receptor (beta chain) was recorded a few times. Its target is not known. J lost 4 bases, V lost 5 bases, and 3 bases had no gene match. The CDR3 runs 13 residues. Germline V gene sequence: CDR1 MDHEN, CDR2 SYDVKM. This sample was taken from a study of T cells after yellow fever vaccination. Study observations and caveats: Most primary-vaccination clones recurred post-booster (more than 95% CD4, around 86% CD8).

MiXCR, applied by TCRdb to the 5' RACE reads, yields one record per CDR3 protein. Here the sample spans roughly 120,000 distinct CDR3 sequences, 7.4% being singletons. Sequencing used CD4+ T cells sorted from PBMCs, obtained less than 11 days after the first yellow fever vaccination. The TCR sequence derives from a man aged 18 to 29 who received the YFV17D yellow fever vaccine. The chain employs TRBV28 and TRBJ1-2, with TRBD1 matching 8 bases. As DNA, the CDR3 is TGTGCCAGCAGTCTCAGGGGGCTCTATGGCTACACCTTC. Translating gives CASSLRGLYGYTF.